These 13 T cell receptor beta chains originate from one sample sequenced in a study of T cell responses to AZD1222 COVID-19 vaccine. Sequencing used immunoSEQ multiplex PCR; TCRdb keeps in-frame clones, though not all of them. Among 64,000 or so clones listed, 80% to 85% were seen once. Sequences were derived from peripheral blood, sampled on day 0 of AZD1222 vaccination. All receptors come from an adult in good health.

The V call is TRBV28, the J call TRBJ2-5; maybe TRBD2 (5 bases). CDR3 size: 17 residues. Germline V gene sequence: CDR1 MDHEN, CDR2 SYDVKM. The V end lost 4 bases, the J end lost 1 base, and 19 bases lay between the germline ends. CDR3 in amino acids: CASSSKRSSLVQETQYF. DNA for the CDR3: TGTGCCAGCAGTTCGAAGAGGTCTAGCCTCGTCCAAGAGACCCAGTACTTC.

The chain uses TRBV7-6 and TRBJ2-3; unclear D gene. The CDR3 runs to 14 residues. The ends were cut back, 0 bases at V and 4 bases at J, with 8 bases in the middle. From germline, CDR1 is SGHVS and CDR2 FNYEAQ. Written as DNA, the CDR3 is TGTGCCAGCAGCTTAGCGCTCCCCCCAGATACGCAGTATTTT. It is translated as CASSLALPPDTQYF.

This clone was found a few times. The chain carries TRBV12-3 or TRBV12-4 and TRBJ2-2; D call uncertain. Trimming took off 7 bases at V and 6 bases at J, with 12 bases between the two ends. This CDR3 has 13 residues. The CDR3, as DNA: TGTGCCAGCAATCCTACAATTGCCGGGGAGCTGTTTTTT. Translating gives CASNPTIAGELFF.

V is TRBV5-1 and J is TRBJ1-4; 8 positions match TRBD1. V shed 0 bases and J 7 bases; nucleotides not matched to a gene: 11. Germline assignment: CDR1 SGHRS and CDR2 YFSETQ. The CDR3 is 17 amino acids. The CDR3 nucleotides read TGCGCCAGCAGCTTGGACGTCCCAGGACAGGGAGGTGAAAAACTGTTTTTT. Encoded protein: CASSLDVPGQGGEKLFF.

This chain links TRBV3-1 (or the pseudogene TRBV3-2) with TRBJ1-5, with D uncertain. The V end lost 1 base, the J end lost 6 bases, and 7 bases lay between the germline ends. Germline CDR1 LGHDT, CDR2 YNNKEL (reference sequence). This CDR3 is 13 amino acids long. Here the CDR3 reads CASSQGLGQPQHF. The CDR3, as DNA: TGTGCCAGCAGCCAAGGTTTAGGTCAGCCCCAGCATTTT.

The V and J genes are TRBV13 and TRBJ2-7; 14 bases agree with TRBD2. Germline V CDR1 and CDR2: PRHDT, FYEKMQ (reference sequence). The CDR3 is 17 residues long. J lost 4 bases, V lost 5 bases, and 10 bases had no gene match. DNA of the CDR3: TGTGCCAGCAGCCTGGGACTAGCGGGGGCCCGGTGGTACGAGCAGTACTTC. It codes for CASSLGLAGARWYEQYF.

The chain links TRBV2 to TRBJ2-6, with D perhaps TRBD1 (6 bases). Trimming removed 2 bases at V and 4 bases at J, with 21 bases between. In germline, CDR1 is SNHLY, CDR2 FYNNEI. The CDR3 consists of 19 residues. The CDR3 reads CASSERWGRVGPGANVLTF. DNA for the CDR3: TGTGCCAGCAGTGAAAGATGGGGGCGCGTCGGTCCCGGGGCCAACGTCCTGACTTTC. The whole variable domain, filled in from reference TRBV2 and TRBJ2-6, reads EPEVTQTPSHQVTQMGQEVILRCVPISNHLYFYWYRQILGQKVEFLVSFYNNEISEKSEIFDDQFSVERPDGSNFTLKIRSTKLEDSAMYFCASSERWGRVGPGANVLTFGAGSRLTVL.

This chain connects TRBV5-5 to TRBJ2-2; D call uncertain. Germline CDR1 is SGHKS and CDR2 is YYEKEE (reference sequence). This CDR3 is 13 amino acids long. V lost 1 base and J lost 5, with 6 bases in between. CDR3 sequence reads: CASSLYGTGELFF. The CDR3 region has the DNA TGTGCCAGCAGCTTGTACGGTACCGGGGAGCTGTTTTTT.

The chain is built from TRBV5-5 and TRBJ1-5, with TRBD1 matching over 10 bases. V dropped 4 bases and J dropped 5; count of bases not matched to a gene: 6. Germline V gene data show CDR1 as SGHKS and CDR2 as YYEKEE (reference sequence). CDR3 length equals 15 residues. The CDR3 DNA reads TGTGCCAGCAGCGGGACAGGGGAGGTCGATCAGCCCCAGCATTTT. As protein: CASSGTGEVDQPQHF.

The CDR3 nucleotides are TGTGCCAGCAGGGAAAGGACAGTCGCAACTAATGAAAAACTGTTTTTT. This translates into CASRERTVATNEKLFF. The chain links TRBV7-2 to TRBJ1-4, with D perhaps TRBD1 (6 bases). This CDR3 is built from 16 residues. Germline V gene sequence: CDR1 SGHTA, CDR2 FQGNSA. V was cut by 6 bases and J by 0 bases, with 14 bases left in between.

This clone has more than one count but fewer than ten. CDR3 coding DNA: TGCGCCAGCAGCCAGACGGGCTGGGCTCGGGCTTTCTTT. Its protein is CASSQTGWARAFF. This rearrangement joins TRBV4-1 to TRBJ1-1; D gene unclear. Germline CDR1 MGHRA, CDR2 YSYEKL. The CDR3 consists of 13 residues. The V end was cut by 3 bases, the J end by 11 bases, with 16 bases between.

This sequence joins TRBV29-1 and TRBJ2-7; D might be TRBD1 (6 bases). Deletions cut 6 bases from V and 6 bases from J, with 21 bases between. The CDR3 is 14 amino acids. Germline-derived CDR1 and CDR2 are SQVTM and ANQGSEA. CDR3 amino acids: CSVAHSSAGVEQYF. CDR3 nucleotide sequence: TGCAGCGTGGCCCACTCCTCCGCAGGGGTCGAGCAGTACTTC.

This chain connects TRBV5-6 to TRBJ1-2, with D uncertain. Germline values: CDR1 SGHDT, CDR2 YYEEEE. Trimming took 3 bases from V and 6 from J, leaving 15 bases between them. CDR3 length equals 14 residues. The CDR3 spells CASSSTPGLDGYTF. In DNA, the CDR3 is TGTGCCAGCAGCTCCACCCCGGGGTTGGATGGCTACACCTTC.